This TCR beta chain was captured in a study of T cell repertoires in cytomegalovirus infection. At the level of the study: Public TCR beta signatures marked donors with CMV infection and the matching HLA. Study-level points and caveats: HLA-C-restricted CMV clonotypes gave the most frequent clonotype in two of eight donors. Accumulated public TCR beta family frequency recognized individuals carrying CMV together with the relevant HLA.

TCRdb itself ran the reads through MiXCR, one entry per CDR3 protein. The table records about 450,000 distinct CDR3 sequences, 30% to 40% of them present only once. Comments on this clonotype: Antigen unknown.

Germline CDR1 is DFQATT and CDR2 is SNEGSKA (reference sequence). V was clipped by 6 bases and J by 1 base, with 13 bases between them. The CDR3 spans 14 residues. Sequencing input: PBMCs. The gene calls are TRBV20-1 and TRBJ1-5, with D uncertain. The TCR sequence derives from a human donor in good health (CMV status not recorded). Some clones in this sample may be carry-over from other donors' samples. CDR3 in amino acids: CSAELSSSNQPQHF. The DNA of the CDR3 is TGCAGTGCCGAACTGAGTAGCAGCAATCAGCCCCAGCATTTT.